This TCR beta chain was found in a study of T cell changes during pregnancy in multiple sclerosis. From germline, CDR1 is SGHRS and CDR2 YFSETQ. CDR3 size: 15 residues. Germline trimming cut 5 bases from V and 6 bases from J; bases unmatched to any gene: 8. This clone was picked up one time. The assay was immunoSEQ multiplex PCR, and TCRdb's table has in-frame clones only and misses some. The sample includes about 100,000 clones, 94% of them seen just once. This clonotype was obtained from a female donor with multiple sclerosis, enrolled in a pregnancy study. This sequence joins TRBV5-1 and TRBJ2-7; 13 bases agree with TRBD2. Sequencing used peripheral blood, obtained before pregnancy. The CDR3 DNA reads TGCGCCAGCAGGCCCGGGACTAGCGGGACGGGCGAGCAGTACTTC. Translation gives CASRPGTSGTGEQYF. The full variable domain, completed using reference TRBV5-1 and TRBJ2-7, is KAGVTQTPRYLIKTRGQQVTLSCSPISGHRSVSWYQQTPGQGLQFLFEYFSETQRNKGNFPGRFSGRQFSNSRSEMNVSTLELGDSALYLCASRPGTSGTGEQYFGPGTRLTVT.